The 16 T cell receptor beta chains listed next were all sequenced from one sample in a study of OX40 agonist ivuxolimab in advanced cancers. Some clones are missing from TCRdb's copy, which holds only in-frame ones; the method was immunoSEQ multiplex PCR. Altogether about 80,000 clones are present, 65% to 90% being singletons, with the ten largest covering around 2%. The source was CD4+ or CD8+ T cells sorted from blood, collected in a trial of the OX40 agonist ivuxolimab. Receptor source: an adult with an advanced solid tumor such as melanoma, head and neck, liver or kidney cancer.

The V and J genes are TRBV7-8 and TRBJ2-5, with D perhaps matching TRBD1 (5 bases). Trimming shortened V by 3 bases and J by 0 bases, and 11 bases separated the two germline ends. The CDR3 is made up of 15 amino acids. Germline-derived CDR1 and CDR2 are SGHVS and FQNEAQ. The DNA of the CDR3 is TGTGCCAGCAGCTTTAATAAGGGGCACCAAGAGACCCAGTACTTC. This codes for CASSFNKGHQETQYF.

This chain connects TRBV11-2 to TRBJ2-5, with TRBD1 matching over 7 bases. Per germline, CDR1 SGHAT and CDR2 FQNNGV. The V gene end was trimmed by 6 bases and the J gene end by 5 bases; junction bases not matched to a gene: 12. The CDR3 extends over 15 amino acids. The CDR3 protein is CASRTEGAWAETQYF. The DNA for the CDR3 is TGTGCCAGCAGGACTGAGGGGGCTTGGGCGGAGACCCAGTACTTC.

The chain uses TRBV27 and TRBJ1-1; D call uncertain. The CDR3 runs to 13 residues. Germline assignment: CDR1 MNHEY and CDR2 SMNVEV (reference sequence). Trimming pared 8 bases from V and 2 bases from J, leaving 12 bases between. The CDR3 DNA reads TGTGCCAGCGCATTGGGGAGAAACACTGAAGCTTTCTTT. Its translation is CASALGRNTEAFF.

As regards this clone: Other DNA variants within this sample encode the same CDR3. V usage is TRBV30 and J usage is TRBJ2-2; 7 bases agree with TRBD2. This CDR3 comprises 13 residues. J gave up 4 bases and V 8 bases, and 7 bases lay outside the gene matches. CDR1 and CDR2 from the germline V gene are GTSNPN and SVGIG (reference sequence). CDR3 residues: CAGGGWATGELFF. CDR3 nucleotides: TGTGCCGGGGGGGGTTGGGCCACCGGGGAGCTGTTTTTT.

The gene calls are TRBV4-3 and TRBJ2-1; possible D gene TRBD1, 5 bases. CDR1 LGHNA and CDR2 YSLEER come from the germline V gene. CDR3 length: 12 residues. Trimming pared 3 bases from V and 6 bases from J, leaving 6 bases between. This CDR3 reads CASSQGPNEQFF. The CDR3 region has the DNA TGCGCCAGCAGCCAGGGGCCCAATGAGCAGTTCTTC.

This chain uses TRBV6-5 with TRBJ1-5; D uncertain. CDR1 and CDR2 from the germline V gene are MNHEY and SVGAGI. The ends were cut back, 5 bases at V and 4 bases at J, with 9 bases in the middle. This CDR3 has 13 residues. CDR3 sequence reads: CASSESGNQPQHF. CDR3 bases: TGTGCCAGCAGTGAATCGGGGAATCAGCCCCAGCATTTT.

The chain employs TRBV20-1 and TRBJ2-5; TRBD2 might be the D (5 bases). Germline V lookup: CDR1 DFQATT, CDR2 SNEGSKA (reference sequence). This CDR3 has 11 amino acids. Trimming cost V 3 bases and J 5 bases, with 7 bases left between them. Here the CDR3 DNA reads TGCAGTGCTAGTAGGGAGGAGACCCAGTACTTC. Its translation: CSASREETQYF.

The CDR3 here is CASSPGGPLGNEQFF. The CDR3 DNA reads TGTGCCAGCAGCCCCGGGGGACCCCTGGGGAATGAGCAGTTCTTC. J is TRBJ2-1 and V is TRBV7-2, with a possible D match to TRBD2 (6 bases). Deletions cut 5 bases from V and 7 bases from J, with 18 bases between. CDR3 size: 15 residues. Germline lookup yields CDR1 SGHTA and CDR2 FQGNSA.

CDR3 nucleotide sequence: TGTGCCAGCAGTTTATTCCACGACTACGAGCAGTACTTC. It specifies CASSLFHDYEQYF. The V and J genes are TRBV27 and TRBJ2-7; D unresolved. This CDR3 has 13 amino acids. V was pared by 1 base and J by 3 bases, with 7 bases between. Germline V gene lookup returns CDR1 MNHEY and CDR2 SMNVEV (reference sequence).

The V and J genes are TRBV7-3 and TRBJ1-5; D is ambiguous. Germline assignment: CDR1 SGHTA and CDR2 FQGTGA. The CDR3 spans 12 residues. V lost 8 bases and J lost 6, with 11 bases in between. CDR3 DNA: TGTGCCAGCGCCCTCGGGGTTCAGCCCCAGCATTTT. Translating it yields CASALGVQPQHF.

The rearrangement links TRBV6-5 to TRBJ1-3; no definite D call. V dropped 0 bases and J dropped 4 bases, with 13 bases sitting between them. There are 16 residues in the CDR3. Germline V gene lookup returns CDR1 MNHEY and CDR2 SVGAGI. CDR3 bases: TGTGCCAGCAGTTACTCGATCTCACAAATAGGAAACACCATATATTTT. Its protein is CASSYSISQIGNTIYF.

The chain has TRBV18 and TRBJ2-3; no definite D call. The germline V gene encodes CDR1 KGHSH and CDR2 LQKENI. CDR3 size: 15 residues. V was pared by 2 bases and J by 4 bases, with 13 bases between. CDR3 amino acids: CASSPGRSSPDTQYF. CDR3 coding DNA: TGTGCCAGCTCACCAGGCAGGAGTTCCCCAGATACGCAGTATTTT.

The chain couples TRBV4-3 to TRBJ1-2, with D perhaps matching TRBD1 (6 bases). V lost 1 base and J lost 4, with 13 bases in between. Germline V CDR1 and CDR2: LGHNA, YSLEER. The CDR3 consists of 15 residues. Written as DNA, the CDR3 is TGCGCCAGCAGCCAAGGACAGGAGGGGTTCTATGGCTACACCTTC. The encoded protein is CASSQGQEGFYGYTF.

V and J are TRBV5-6 and TRBJ2-7, with TRBD2 as a possible D gene (5 bases). Germline-derived CDR1 and CDR2 are SGHDT and YYEEEE. The CDR3 extends over 16 amino acids. V was trimmed by 2 bases and J by 2 bases, leaving 17 bases between them. This CDR3 reads CASSLGGRTWAYEQYF. CDR3 DNA sequence: TGTGCCAGCAGCTTAGGAGGTAGAACCTGGGCCTACGAGCAGTACTTC.

The chain couples TRBV4-2 to TRBJ1-5, with D maybe TRBD1 (6 bases). The V end lost 1 base, the J end lost 9 bases, and 16 bases lay between the germline ends. The CDR3 covers 15 residues. From germline, CDR1 is LGHNA and CDR2 YNFKEQ. DNA of the CDR3: TGTGCCAGCAGCCAAGTTCTCAGGGGAAAGGGGCCCCAGCATTTT. It is translated as CASSQVLRGKGPQHF.

The chain combines TRBV2 with TRBJ1-5; D remains ambiguous. Per germline, CDR1 SNHLY and CDR2 FYNNEI. V dropped 6 bases and J dropped 6 bases, with 6 bases sitting between them. The CDR3 is 11 amino acids. Here the CDR3 DNA reads TGTGCCAGCAGGCTTTCTCAGCCCCAGCATTTT. It specifies CASRLSQPQHF.